This is a list of T cell receptor beta chains from one sample in a study of T cells after yellow fever vaccination. Using its own MiXCR run on the 5' RACE reads, TCRdb lists one record per CDR3 protein. This table holds about 53,000 distinct CDR3 sequences, about 5.6% found once. The input for sequencing was PBMCs, either bulk or a sorted T-cell subset (CD4+, CD8+, memory, or dextramer-sorted; not recorded which), taken on the day of the yellow fever booster vaccination. The source of these receptors is a man between 18 and 35 years old who received the YFV17D yellow fever vaccine. Both conserved end residues are part of each CDR3. A D gene is named only where the DNA matches it firmly. Clone size is shown for a subset of rows, as once, few, many or a class of expanded clone.

D gene,clone size,V gene,J gene,CDR3 protein,CDR3 DNA
.,few,TRBV10-3,TRBJ1-1,CAISVTAIGDTEAFF,TGTGCCATCAGTGTAACGGCGATAGGGGACACTGAAGCTTTCTTT
.,few,TRBV7-2,TRBJ1-1,CASSLAGWGTEAFF,TGTGCCAGCAGCTTAGCAGGGTGGGGAACTGAAGCTTTCTTT
.,.,TRBV6-1,TRBJ1-5,CASSVLRPYSNQPQHF,TGTGCCAGCAGCGTTCTGCGCCCGTATAGCAATCAGCCCCAGCATTTT
.,.,TRBV19,TRBJ2-5,CASSRQSQETQYF,TGTGCCAGTAGCCGACAGTCGCAAGAGACCCAGTACTTC
TRBD1,many,TRBV5-1,TRBJ1-2,CASSIRQGGYGYTF,TGCGCCAGCAGCATCAGACAGGGCGGCTATGGCTACACCTTC
.,few,TRBV2,TRBJ2-3,CASSEGANPYF,TGTGCCAGCAGTGAAGGAGCAAATCCCTATTTT
TRBD2,many,TRBV7-8,TRBJ2-1,CASSFGTSGGNEQFF,TGTGCCAGCAGCTTTGGGACTAGCGGGGGCAATGAGCAGTTCTTC
TRBD2,many,TRBV5-1,TRBJ2-5,CASSVGTSGSQETQYF,TGCGCCAGCAGCGTCGGGACTAGCGGAAGCCAAGAGACCCAGTACTTC
.,many,TRBV4-1,TRBJ1-2,CASSQELQDPVTF,TGCGCCAGCAGCCAAGAGCTACAGGACCCGGTAACCTTC
TRBD1,many,TRBV29-1,TRBJ2-1,CSVSADRVDNEQFF,TGCAGCGTTTCCGCTGACAGGGTGGACAATGAGCAGTTCTTC
.,few,TRBV4-1,TRBJ1-3,CASSQERATGNTIYF,TGCGCCAGCAGCCAAGAACGGGCTACTGGAAACACCATATATTTT
TRBD1,.,TRBV12-3/TRBV12-4,TRBJ2-1,CASSWDRFYNEQFF,TGTGCCAGCAGTTGGGACAGGTTCTACAATGAGCAGTTCTTC
.,few,TRBV7-8,TRBJ1-4,CASRLLSGDEKLFF,TGTGCCAGCAGACTACTATCTGGAGACGAAAAACTGTTTTTT
.,.,TRBV7-8,TRBJ2-1,CASSLVAEQFF,TGTGCCAGCAGCTTAGTCGCTGAGCAGTTCTTC